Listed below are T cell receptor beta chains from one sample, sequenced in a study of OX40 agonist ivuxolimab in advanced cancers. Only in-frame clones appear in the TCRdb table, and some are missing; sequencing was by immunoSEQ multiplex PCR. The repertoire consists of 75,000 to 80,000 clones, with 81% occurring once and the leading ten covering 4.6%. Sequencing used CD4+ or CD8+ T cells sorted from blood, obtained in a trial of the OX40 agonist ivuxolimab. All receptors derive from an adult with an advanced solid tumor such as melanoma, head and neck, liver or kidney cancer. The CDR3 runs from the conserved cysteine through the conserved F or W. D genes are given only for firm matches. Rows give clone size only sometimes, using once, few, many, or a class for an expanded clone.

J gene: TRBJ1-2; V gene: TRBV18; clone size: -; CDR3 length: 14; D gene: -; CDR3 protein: CASSPDEANYGYTF; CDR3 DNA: TGTGCCAGCTCACCCGATGAGGCTAACTATGGCTACACCTTC
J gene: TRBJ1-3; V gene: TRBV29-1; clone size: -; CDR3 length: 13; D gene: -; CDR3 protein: CSVRESSGNTIYF; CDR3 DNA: TGCAGCGTCCGAGAAAGCTCTGGAAACACCATATATTTT
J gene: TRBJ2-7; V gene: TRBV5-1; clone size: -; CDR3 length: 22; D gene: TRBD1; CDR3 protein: CASSSPVNVADRGRLHSYEQYF; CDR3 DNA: TGCGCCAGCAGCTCCCCAGTTAATGTAGCGGACAGGGGGCGACTCCACTCCTACGAGCAGTACTTC
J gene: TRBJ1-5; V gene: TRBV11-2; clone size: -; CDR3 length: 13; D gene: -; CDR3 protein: CASSLDYHQPQHF; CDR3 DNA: TGTGCCAGCAGCTTAGACTACCATCAGCCCCAGCATTTT
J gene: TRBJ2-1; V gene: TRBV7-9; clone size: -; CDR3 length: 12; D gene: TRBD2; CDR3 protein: CASRRDYFEQFF; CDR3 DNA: TGTGCCAGCAGACGGGACTACTTTGAGCAGTTCTTC
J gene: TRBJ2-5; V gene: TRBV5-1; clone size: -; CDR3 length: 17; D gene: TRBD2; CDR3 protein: CASSLDPLAGTQETQYF; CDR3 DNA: TGCGCCAGCAGCTTGGACCCACTAGCGGGAACCCAAGAGACCCAGTACTTC
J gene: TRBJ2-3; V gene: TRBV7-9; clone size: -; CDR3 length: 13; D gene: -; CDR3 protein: CASRPGPGDTQYF; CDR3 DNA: TGTGCCAGCAGGCCGGGGCCGGGGGATACGCAGTATTTT
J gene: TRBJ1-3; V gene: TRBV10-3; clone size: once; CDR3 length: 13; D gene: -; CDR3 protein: CAIYQGSGNTIYF; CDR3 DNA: TGTGCCATCTACCAGGGCTCCGGAAACACCATATATTTT
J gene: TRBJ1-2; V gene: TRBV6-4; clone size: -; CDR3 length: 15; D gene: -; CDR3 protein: CASSDSGSGNYGYTF; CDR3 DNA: TGTGCCAGCAGTGACTCTGGGTCAGGGAACTATGGCTACACCTTC
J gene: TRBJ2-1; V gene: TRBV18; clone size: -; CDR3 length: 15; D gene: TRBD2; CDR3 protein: CASSSTSGAYNEQFF; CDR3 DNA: TGTGCCAGCTCATCAACTAGCGGAGCCTACAATGAGCAGTTCTTC
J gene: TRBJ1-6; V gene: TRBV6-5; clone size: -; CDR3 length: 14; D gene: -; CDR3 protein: CASSYDSIGSPLHF; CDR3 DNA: TGTGCCAGCAGTTACGACAGTATCGGATCACCCCTCCACTTT
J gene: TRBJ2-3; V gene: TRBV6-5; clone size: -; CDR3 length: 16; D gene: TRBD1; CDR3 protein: CASSYSWTGTTDTQYF; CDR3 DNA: TGTGCCAGCAGTTACTCCTGGACAGGGACCACAGATACGCAGTATTTT
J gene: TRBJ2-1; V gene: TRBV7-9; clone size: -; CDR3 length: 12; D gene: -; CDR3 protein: CASSFSLDEQFF; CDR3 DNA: TGTGCCAGCAGCTTCTCACTGGATGAGCAGTTCTTC
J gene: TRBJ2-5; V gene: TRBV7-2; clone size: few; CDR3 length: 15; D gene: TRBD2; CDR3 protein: CASSPRGGRSETQYF; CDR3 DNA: TGTGCCAGCAGCCCTCGGGGCGGGAGGTCAGAGACCCAGTACTTC
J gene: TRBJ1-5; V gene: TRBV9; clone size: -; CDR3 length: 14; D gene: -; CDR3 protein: CASSGGYSNQPQHF; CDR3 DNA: TGTGCCAGCAGCGGGGGGTATAGCAATCAGCCCCAGCATTTT
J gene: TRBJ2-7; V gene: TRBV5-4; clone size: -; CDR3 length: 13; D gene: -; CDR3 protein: CASSLEGLGEQYF; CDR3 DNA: TGTGCCAGCAGCTTGGAGGGGTTAGGCGAGCAGTACTTC
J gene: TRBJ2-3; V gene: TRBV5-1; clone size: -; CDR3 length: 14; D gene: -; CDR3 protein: CASSPYPTSDTQYF; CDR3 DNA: TGCGCCAGCAGCCCCTACCCTACGTCAGATACGCAGTATTTT
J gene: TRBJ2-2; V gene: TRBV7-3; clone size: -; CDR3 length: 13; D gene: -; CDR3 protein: CASSPLNTGELFF; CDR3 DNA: TGTGCCAGCAGCCCTCTCAATACCGGGGAGCTGTTTTTT
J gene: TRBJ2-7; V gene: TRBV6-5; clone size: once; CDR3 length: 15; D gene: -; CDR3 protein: CASSPGRRSAYEQYF; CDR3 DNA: TGTGCCAGCAGCCCCGGACGGAGATCCGCCTACGAGCAGTACTTC
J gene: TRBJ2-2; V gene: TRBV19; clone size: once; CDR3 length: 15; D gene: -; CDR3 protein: CASSTRQATTGELFF; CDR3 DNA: TGTGCCAGTAGTACTCGGCAGGCAACAACCGGGGAGCTGTTTTTT
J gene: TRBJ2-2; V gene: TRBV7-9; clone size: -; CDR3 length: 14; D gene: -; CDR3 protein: CASSPPGVGPELFF; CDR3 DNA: TGTGCCAGCAGCCCGCCTGGAGTTGGACCAGAGCTGTTTTTT
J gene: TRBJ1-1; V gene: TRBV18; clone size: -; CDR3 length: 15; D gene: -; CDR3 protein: CASSPGGGLRTEAFF; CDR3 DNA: TGTGCCAGCTCACCAGGAGGGGGACTGCGGACTGAAGCTTTCTTT
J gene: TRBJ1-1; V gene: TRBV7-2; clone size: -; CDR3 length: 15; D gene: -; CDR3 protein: CASSPQAGVNTEAFF; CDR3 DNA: TGTGCCAGCAGCCCACAGGCAGGGGTGAACACTGAAGCTTTCTTT
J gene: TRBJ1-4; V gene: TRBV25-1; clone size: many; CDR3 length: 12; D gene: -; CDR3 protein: CATRTDNEKLFF; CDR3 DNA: TGTGCCACCAGGACAGATAATGAAAAACTGTTTTTT
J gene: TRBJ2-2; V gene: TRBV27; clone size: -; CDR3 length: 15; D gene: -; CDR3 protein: CASSTARGSPGELFF; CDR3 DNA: TGTGCCAGCAGTACGGCCAGGGGTTCGCCCGGGGAGCTGTTTTTT
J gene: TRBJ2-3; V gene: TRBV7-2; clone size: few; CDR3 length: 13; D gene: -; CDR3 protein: CASSRLPTDTQYF; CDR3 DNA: TGTGCCAGCAGCCGCCTCCCCACAGATACGCAGTATTTT
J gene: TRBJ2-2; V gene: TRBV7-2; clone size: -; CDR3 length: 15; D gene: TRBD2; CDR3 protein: CASSSTGGRTGELFF; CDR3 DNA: TGTGCCAGCAGCTCCACCGGGGGGAGAACCGGGGAGCTGTTTTTT
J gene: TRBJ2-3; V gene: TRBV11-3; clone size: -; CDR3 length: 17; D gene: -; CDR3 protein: CASSLRGALGMLNTQYF; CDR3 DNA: TGTGCCAGCAGCTTACGGGGGGCCTTGGGGATGTTGAATACGCAGTATTTT
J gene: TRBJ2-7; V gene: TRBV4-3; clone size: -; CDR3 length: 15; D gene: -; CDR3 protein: CASSQVSYDRDQQYF; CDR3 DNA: TGCGCCAGCAGCCAAGTTAGTTATGACCGGGACCAGCAGTACTTC
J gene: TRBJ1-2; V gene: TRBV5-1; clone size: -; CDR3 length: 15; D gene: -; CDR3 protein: CASSKTPVLNYGYTF; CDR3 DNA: TGCGCCAGCAGCAAAACGCCGGTCCTCAACTATGGCTACACCTTC
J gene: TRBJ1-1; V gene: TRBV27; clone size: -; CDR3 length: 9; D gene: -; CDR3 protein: CASSFEAFF; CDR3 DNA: TGTGCCAGCAGTTTTGAAGCTTTCTTT
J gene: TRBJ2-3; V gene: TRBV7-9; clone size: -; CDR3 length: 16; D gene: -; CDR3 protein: CASSSHRDPSTDTQYF; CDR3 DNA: TGTGCCAGCAGCTCCCACCGGGATCCAAGCACAGATACGCAGTATTTT
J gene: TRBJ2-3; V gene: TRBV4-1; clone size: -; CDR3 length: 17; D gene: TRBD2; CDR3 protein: CASSQGGAGGGTDTQYF; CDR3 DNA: TGCGCCAGCAGCCAAGGGGGAGCGGGGGGTGGCACAGATACGCAGTATTTT
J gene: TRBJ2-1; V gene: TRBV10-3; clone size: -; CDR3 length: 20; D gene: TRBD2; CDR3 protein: CAISESQLAGGPRSYNEQFF; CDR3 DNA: TGTGCCATCAGTGAGTCTCAACTAGCGGGGGGTCCTCGCTCCTACAATGAGCAGTTCTTC
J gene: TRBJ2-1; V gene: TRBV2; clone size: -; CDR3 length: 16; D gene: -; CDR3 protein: CASDLLGDTDYNEQFF; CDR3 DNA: TGTGCCAGCGACCTCCTTGGGGACACAGACTACAATGAGCAGTTCTTC
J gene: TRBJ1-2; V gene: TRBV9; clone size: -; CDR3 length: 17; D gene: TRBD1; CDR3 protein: CASSVSILKDRVLDYTF; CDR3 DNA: TGTGCCAGCAGCGTGTCCATACTAAAAGACAGGGTGTTAGACTACACCTTC
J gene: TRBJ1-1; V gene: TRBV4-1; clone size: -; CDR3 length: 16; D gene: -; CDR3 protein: CASSPAANVAATEAFF; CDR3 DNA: TGCGCCAGCAGCCCCGCCGCGAACGTTGCAGCCACTGAAGCTTTCTTT
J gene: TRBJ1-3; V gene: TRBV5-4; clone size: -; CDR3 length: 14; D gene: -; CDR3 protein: CASSSPQGENTIYF; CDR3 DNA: TGTGCCAGCAGCTCACCGCAGGGAGAAAACACCATATATTTT
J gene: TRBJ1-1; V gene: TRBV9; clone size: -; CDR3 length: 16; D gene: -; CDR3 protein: CASSENPLTANTEAFF; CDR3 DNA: TGTGCCAGCAGCGAAAATCCTTTGACAGCGAACACTGAAGCTTTCTTT
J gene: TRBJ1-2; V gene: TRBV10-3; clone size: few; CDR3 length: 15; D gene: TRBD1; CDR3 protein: CATGEYTGANYGYTF; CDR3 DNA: TGTGCCACCGGGGAATATACAGGGGCTAACTATGGCTACACCTTC
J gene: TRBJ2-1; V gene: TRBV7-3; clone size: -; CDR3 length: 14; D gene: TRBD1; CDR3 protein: CASSIQDRFNEQFF; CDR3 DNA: TGTGCCAGCAGCATCCAGGACAGGTTTAATGAGCAGTTCTTC
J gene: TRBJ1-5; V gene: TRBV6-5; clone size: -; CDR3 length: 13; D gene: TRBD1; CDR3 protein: CASSSTGVQPQHF; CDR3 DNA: TGTGCCAGCAGTTCAACAGGGGTCCAGCCCCAGCATTTT
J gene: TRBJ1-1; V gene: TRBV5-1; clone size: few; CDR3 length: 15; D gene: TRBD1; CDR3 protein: CASSLTGTVNTEAFF; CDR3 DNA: TGCGCCAGCAGCTTAACCGGGACAGTGAACACTGAAGCTTTCTTT